The table lists the clone carrying this TCR beta chain with many counts. Antigen unknown. The CDR3 regions of TCR beta were amplified from RNA transcripts. The TCR CDR3 was amplified in a first-round RT-PCR using the HTBI primer set. TCRdb re-analysed the multiplex PCR reads in MiXCR, keeping a single row per CDR3 protein. The sample records approximately 590,000 distinct CDR3 sequences, about 45% being singletons. These data come from a study of T cells in Graves' hyperthyroidism and ophthalmopathy. Study conclusions and caveats: Researchers found most expanded thyroid clonotypes above 0.001 in blood as well.

Per the germline V gene, CDR1 is LNHNV and CDR2 is YYDKDF (reference sequence). This CDR3 has 15 residues. Between the trimmed V and J ends, which lost 2 bases and 0 bases, there was a span of 7 bases. V usage is TRBV15 and J usage is TRBJ1-4; D unclear. The clonotype comes from a woman between 18 and 29 years old with Graves' hyperthyroidism. Sequenced material: peripheral blood or thyroid tissue (not recorded which). CDR3 amino acids: CATSRQKATNEKLFF. The CDR3 nucleotides are TGTGCCACCAGCAGACAAAAAGCAACTAATGAAAAACTGTTTTTT.